This entry lists 9 T cell receptor beta chains sequenced from one sample in a study of T cell repertoires in cytomegalovirus infection. Each CDR3 protein is one row after TCRdb ran MiXCR on the reads. The sample contains about 250,000 distinct CDR3 sequences, about 17% of which appear only once. The sequencing input was CD8+ T cells from PBMCs. These receptors all stem from a human donor in good health (CMV status not recorded). Some clones in this sample may be carry-over from other donors' samples.

This clonotype was counted only a few times. The rearrangement links TRBV9 to TRBJ2-5; 7 nucleotides line up with TRBD2. V trimming: 1 base; J trimming: 0 bases; junction bases outside the gene matches: 6. The CDR3 has 16 amino acids. Germline V gene sequence: CDR1 SGDLS, CDR2 YYNGEE. The CDR3 nucleotides read TGTGCCAGCAGCGTATCTTCGGCGGGGGACCAAGAGACCCAGTACTTC. Translated, it gives CASSVSSAGDQETQYF. The variable domain in full, with the rest retrieved from reference TRBV9 and TRBJ2-5, is DSGVTQTPKHLITATGQRVTLRCSPRSGDLSVYWYQQSLDQGLQFLIQYYNGEERAKGNILERFSAQQFPDLHSELNLSSLELGDSALYFCASSVSSAGDQETQYFGPGTRLLVL.

The chain links TRBV20-1 to TRBJ2-3; TRBD1 agrees at 7 bases. The CDR3 length is 14 residues. The V gene end was trimmed by 4 bases and the J gene end by 3 bases; junction bases not matched to a gene: 7. Germline values: CDR1 DFQATT, CDR2 SNEGSKA (reference sequence). CDR3 protein: CSATQTGNTDTQYF. CDR3 nucleotide sequence: TGCAGTGCTACCCAGACAGGGAATACAGATACGCAGTATTTT.

This clonotype came up a few times. CDR3 loop: CSAGSDSPYGYTF. Written as DNA, the CDR3 is TGCAGCGCAGGATCGGACAGTCCCTATGGCTACACCTTC. This chain connects TRBV29-1 to TRBJ1-2, with a possible D match to TRBD1 (6 bases). Germline CDR1 and CDR2: SQVTM and ANQGSEA. V was trimmed by 7 bases and J by 4 bases, leaving 16 bases between them. The CDR3 covers 13 residues.

A note on this clonotype: A much larger clonotype is one base distant, so this may be a read error. This rearrangement joins TRBV7-6 to TRBJ2-7; tentatively, D is TRBD2 (6 bases). From germline, CDR1 is SGHVS and CDR2 FNYEAQ. Trimming cost V 1 base and J 3 bases, with 13 bases left between them. The length of the CDR3 is 15 residues. Here the CDR3 DNA reads TGTGCCAGCAGCTTAGACGCGGAGGGAGTCTACGAGCAGTACTTC. Translated, it gives CASSLDAEGVYEQYF.

The chain has TRBV27 and TRBJ2-7; weak D call: TRBD2 (6 bases). This CDR3 has 14 amino acids. Between the trimmed V and J ends, which lost 5 bases and 5 bases, there was a span of 16 bases. Germline CDR1 and CDR2: MNHEY and SMNVEV (reference sequence). CDR3 coding DNA: TGTGCCAGCAGTCCCAGCCCGTGGAGGGACGAGCAGTACTTC. This sequence encodes CASSPSPWRDEQYF.

This clonotype was seen more than once but under ten times. The chain employs TRBV29-1 and TRBJ1-4; maybe TRBD1 (6 bases). There are 14 residues in the CDR3. CDR1 and CDR2 from the germline V gene are SQVTM and ANQGSEA. Trimming left V 7 bases short and J 2 bases short, with 14 bases between. This CDR3 reads CSADGGGTNEKLFF. As DNA, the CDR3 is TGCAGCGCCGACGGCGGGGGCACTAATGAAAAACTGTTTTTT.

The rearrangement uses TRBV10-2 and TRBJ2-7, with 8 positions matching TRBD1. This CDR3 contains 13 residues. Germline V CDR1 and CDR2: WSHSY, SAAADI. The trim removed 4 bases at V and 5 bases at J, leaving 4 bases unmatched. CDR3 region: CASSVGQGNEQYF. DNA for the CDR3: TGCGCCAGCAGTGTAGGACAGGGAAACGAGCAGTACTTC.

This clonotype occurred a few times. The rearrangement joins TRBV29-1 to TRBJ1-2, with 9 bases that match TRBD1. The CDR3 runs to 16 residues. J gave up 0 bases and V 0 bases, and 5 bases lay outside the gene matches. CDR1 is SQVTM and CDR2 is ANQGSEA in the germline V gene. The CDR3 loop reads CSVEDRRTGANYGYTF. Here the CDR3 DNA reads TGCAGCGTTGAAGATAGGAGGACAGGGGCTAACTATGGCTACACCTTC. Looking up the rest from reference TRBV29-1 and TRBJ1-2 gives the full variable domain: SAVISQKPSRDICQRGTSLTIQCQVDSQVTMMFWYRQQPGQSLTLIATANQGSEATYESGFVIDKFPISRPNLTFSTLTVSNMSPEDSSIYLCSVEDRRTGANYGYTFGSGTRLTVV.

The CDR3 protein is CATSDPASSTGELFF. The CDR3 region has the DNA TGTGCCACCAGTGATCCCGCTAGCAGTACCGGGGAGCTGTTTTTT. The chain links TRBV24-1 to TRBJ2-2, with D maybe TRBD2 (5 bases). The CDR3 extends over 15 amino acids. Trimming pared 3 bases from V and 5 bases from J, leaving 12 bases between. Germline V gene sequence: CDR1 KGHDR, CDR2 SFDVKD.